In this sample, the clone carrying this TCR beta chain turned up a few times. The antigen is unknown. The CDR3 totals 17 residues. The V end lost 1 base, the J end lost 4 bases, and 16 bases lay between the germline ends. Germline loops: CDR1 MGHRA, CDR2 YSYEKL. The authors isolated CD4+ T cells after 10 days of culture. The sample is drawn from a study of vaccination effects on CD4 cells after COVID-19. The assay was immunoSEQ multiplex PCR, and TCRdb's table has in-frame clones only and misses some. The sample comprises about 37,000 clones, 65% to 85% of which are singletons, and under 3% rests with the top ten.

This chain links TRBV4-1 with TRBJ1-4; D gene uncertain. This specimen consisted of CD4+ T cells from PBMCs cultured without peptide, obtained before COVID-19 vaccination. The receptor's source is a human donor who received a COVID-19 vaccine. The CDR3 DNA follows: TGCGCCAGCAGCCAAGGGGAACCGACAAGAGTTAATGAAAAACTGTTTTTT. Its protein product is CASSQGEPTRVNEKLFF.